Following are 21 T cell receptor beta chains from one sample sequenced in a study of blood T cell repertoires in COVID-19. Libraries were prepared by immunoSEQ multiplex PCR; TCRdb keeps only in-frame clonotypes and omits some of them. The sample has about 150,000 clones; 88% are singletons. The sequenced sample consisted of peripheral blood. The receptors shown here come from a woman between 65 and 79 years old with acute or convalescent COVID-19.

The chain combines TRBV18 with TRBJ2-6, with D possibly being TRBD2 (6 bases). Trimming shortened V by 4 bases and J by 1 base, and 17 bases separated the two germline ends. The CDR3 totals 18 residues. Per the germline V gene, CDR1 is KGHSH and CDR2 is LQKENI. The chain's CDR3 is CASSRAGTDYSGANVLTF. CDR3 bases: TGTGCCAGCTCACGAGCCGGGACGGACTATTCTGGGGCCAACGTCCTGACTTTC.

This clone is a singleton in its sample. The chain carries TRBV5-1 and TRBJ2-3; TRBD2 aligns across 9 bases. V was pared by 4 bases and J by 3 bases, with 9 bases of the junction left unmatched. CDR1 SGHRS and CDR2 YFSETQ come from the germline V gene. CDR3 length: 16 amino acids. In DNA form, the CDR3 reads TGCGCCAGCAGCAGACGCCAGCGGGGGGCTACAGATACGCAGTATTTT. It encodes CASSRRQRGATDTQYF.

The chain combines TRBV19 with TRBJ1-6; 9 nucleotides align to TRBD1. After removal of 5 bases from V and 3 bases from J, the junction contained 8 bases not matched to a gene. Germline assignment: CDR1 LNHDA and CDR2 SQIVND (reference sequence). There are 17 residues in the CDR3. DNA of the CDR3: TGTGCCAGTAGTGCCCCGGGACAGGGCCTCTATAATTCACCCCTCCACTTT. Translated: CASSAPGQGLYNSPLHF.

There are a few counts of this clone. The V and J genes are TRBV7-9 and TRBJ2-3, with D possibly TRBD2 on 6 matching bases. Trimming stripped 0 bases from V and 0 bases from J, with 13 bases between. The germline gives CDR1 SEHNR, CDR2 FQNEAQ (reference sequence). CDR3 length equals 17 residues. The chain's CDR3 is CASSLAIPGLSTDTQYF. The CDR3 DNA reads TGTGCCAGCAGCTTAGCGATACCGGGACTGAGCACAGATACGCAGTATTTT.

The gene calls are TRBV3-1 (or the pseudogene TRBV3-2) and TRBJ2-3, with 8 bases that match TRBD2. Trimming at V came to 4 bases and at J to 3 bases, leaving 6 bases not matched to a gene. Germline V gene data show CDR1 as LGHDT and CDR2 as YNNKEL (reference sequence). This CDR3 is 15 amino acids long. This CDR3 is CASSRLGGVTDTQYF. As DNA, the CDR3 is TGTGCCAGCAGCCGACTCGGGGGGGTGACAGATACGCAGTATTTT.

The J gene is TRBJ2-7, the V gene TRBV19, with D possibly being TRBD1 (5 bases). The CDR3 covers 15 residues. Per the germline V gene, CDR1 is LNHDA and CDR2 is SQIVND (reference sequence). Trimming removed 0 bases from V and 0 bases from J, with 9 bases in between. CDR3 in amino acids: CASSIDSQGSYEQYF. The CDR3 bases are TGTGCCAGTAGTATAGATTCCCAGGGCTCCTACGAGCAGTACTTC. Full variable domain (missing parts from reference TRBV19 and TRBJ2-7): DGGITQSPKYLFRKEGQNVTLSCEQNLNHDAMYWYRQDPGQGLRLIYYSQIVNDFQKGDIAEGYSVSREKKESFPLTVTSAQKNPTAFYLCASSIDSQGSYEQYFGPGTRLTVT.

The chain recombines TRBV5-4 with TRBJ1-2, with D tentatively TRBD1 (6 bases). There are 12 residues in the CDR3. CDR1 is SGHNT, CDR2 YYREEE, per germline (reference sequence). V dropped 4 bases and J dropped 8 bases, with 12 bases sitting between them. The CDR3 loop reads CASSRDISGYTF. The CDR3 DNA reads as TGTGCCAGCAGCCGGGACATTTCGGGCTACACCTTC.

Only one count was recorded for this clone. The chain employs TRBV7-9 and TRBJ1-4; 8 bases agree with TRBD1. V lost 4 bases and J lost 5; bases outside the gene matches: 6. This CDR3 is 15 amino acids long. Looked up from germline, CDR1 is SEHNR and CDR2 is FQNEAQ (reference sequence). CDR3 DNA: TGTGCCAGCAGCTCTCGGACAGGGAAGAATGAAAAACTGTTTTTT. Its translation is CASSSRTGKNEKLFF.

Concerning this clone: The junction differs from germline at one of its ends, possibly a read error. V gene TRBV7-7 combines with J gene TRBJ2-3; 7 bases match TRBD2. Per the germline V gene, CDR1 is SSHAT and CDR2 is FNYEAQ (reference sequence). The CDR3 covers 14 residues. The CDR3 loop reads CASSPGGLEDTQYF. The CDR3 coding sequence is TGTGCTAGCAGCCCGGGGGGACTTGAAGATACGCAGTATTTT.

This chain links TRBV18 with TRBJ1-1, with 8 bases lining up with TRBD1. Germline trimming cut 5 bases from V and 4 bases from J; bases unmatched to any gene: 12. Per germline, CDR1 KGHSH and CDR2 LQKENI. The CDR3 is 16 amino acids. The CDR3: CASSLGQGPAGTEAFF. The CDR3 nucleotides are TGTGCCAGCTCATTAGGACAGGGTCCGGCCGGCACTGAAGCTTTCTTT. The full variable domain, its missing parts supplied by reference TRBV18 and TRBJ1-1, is NAGVMQNPRHLVRRRGQEARLRCSPMKGHSHVYWYRQLPEEGLKFMVYLQKENIIDESGMPKERFSAEFPKEGPSILRIQQVVRGDSAAYFCASSLGQGPAGTEAFFGQGTRLTVV.

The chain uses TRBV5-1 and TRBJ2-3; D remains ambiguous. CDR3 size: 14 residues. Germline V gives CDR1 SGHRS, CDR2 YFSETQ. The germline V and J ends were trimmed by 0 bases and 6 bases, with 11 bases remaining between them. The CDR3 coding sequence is TGCGCCAGCAGCTTGGTGCCTCCTGAGGATACGCAGTATTTT. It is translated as CASSLVPPEDTQYF.

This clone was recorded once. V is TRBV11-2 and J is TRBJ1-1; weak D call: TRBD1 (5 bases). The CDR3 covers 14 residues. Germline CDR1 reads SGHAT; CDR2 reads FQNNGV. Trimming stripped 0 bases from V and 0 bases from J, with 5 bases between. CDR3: CASSLDRVNTEAFF. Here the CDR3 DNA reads TGTGCCAGCAGCTTAGACAGGGTGAACACTGAAGCTTTCTTT.

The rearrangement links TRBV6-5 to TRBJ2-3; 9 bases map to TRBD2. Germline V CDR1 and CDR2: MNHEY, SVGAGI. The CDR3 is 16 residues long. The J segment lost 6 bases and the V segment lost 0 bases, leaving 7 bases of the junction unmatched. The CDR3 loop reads CASSYSSAGGVDTQYF. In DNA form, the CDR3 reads TGTGCCAGCAGTTACTCGAGCGCGGGGGGGGTGGATACGCAGTATTTT.

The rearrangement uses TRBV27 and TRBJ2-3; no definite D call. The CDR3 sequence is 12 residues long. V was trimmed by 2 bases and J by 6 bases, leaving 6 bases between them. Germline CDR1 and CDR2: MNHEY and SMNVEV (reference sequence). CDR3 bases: TGTGCCAGCAGTTTAACATCGGATACGCAGTATTTT. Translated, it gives CASSLTSDTQYF.

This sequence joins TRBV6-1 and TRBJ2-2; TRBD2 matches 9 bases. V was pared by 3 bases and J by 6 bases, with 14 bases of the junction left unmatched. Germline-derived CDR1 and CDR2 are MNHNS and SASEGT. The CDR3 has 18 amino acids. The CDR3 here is CASSDQARGGATAGELFF. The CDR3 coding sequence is TGTGCCAGCAGTGACCAGGCCCGCGGGGGGGCTACGGCCGGGGAGCTGTTTTTT.

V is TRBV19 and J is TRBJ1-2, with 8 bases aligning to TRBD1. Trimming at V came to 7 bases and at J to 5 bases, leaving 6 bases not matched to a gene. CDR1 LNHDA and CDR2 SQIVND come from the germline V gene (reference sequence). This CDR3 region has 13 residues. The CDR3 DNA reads TGTGCCAGTACCCTGGACAGGGAATATGGCTACACCTTC. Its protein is CASTLDREYGYTF.

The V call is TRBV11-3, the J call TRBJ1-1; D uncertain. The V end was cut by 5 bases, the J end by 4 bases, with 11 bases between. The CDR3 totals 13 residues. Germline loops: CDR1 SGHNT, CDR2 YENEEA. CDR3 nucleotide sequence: TGTGCCAGCAGCGCTTTGCGGGGCACTGAAGCTTTCTTT. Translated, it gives CASSALRGTEAFF.

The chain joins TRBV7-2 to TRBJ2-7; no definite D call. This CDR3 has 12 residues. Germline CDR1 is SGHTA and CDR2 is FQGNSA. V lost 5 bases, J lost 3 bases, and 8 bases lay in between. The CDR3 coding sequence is TGTGCCAGCAGCACGCAGAACTACGAGCAGTACTTC. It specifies CASSTQNYEQYF.

This CDR3 reads CAIRGPGGGGNNEQFF. The CDR3 coding sequence is TGTGCCATCAGGGGCCCAGGAGGCGGGGGGAACAATGAGCAGTTCTTC. The gene calls are TRBV10-3 and TRBJ2-1; 8 bases agree with TRBD2. V gave up 6 bases and J gave up 5 bases; unmatched junction bases: 12. Germline values: CDR1 ENHRY, CDR2 SYGVKD. This CDR3 has 16 amino acids.

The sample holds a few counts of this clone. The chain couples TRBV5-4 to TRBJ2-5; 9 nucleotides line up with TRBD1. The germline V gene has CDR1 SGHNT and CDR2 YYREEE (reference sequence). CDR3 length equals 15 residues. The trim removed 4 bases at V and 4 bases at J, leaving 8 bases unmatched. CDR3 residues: CASSRPGQGRETQYF. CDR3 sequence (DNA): TGTGCCAGCAGCCGGCCGGGACAGGGTCGAGAGACCCAGTACTTC.

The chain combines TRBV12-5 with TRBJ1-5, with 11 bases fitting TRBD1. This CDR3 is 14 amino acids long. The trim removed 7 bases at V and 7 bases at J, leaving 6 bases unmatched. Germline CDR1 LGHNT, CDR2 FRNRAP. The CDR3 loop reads CASASGQGEQPQHF. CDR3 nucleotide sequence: TGTGCTAGTGCCTCGGGACAGGGGGAACAGCCCCAGCATTTT.